Presented here are 32 T cell receptor beta chains from one specimen sequenced in a study of regulatory T cells in long-lasting Graves disease. Construction of TCR beta libraries relied on iRepertoire HTBI primers and on Arm-PCR targeting CDR3 regions. TCRdb passed the multiplex PCR reads through MiXCR, listing each CDR3 protein once. The sample comprises 350,000 to 450,000 distinct CDR3 sequences, 15% of which are singletons, and approximately 7.8% rests with the top ten. As for time point: newly diagnosed GD, antithyroid drugs for less than 3 months. The TCR library used RNA extracted from PBMCs. The same sample was also used in a study of T cells in Graves' hyperthyroidism and ophthalmopathy.

Source: peripheral blood mononuclear cells (PBMCs), taken at new diagnosis, from a patient treated with antithyroid drugs. These receptor sequences come from a woman aged 40 to 49 with Graves disease.

In this sample, this clonotype turned up many times. The chain carries TRBV7-8 and TRBJ2-3, with D hard to call. Germline V gives CDR1 SGHVS, CDR2 FQNEAQ. V lost 5 bases, J lost 4 bases, and 10 bases lay in between. This CDR3 has 13 residues. The CDR3 sequence: CASSGRTPDTQYF. CDR3 DNA sequence: TGTGCCAGCAGCGGTAGGACCCCAGATACGCAGTATTTT.

This clonotype was seen more than once but under ten times. The gene calls are TRBV27 and TRBJ2-2; D is uncertain. The CDR3 consists of 13 residues. The germline V and J ends were trimmed by 5 bases and 2 bases, with 6 bases remaining between them. CDR1 is MNHEY and CDR2 is SMNVEV in the germline V gene (reference sequence). The CDR3 reads CASSITNTGELFF. CDR3 in DNA: TGTGCCAGCAGTATAACAAACACCGGGGAGCTGTTTTTT.

For this clonotype: A much larger clone differs from this one at a single base, so this may be a read error. This chain uses TRBV19 with TRBJ1-6; D possibly corresponds to TRBD1 (5 bases). This CDR3 is 15 amino acids long. Germline values: CDR1 LNHDA, CDR2 SQIVND (reference sequence). The V end lost 7 bases, the J end lost 6 bases, and 16 bases lay between the germline ends. CDR3 loop: CASNNRDAGNSPLHF. The CDR3 region has the DNA TGTGCCAGTAACAACCGGGACGCGGGTAATTCACCCCTCCACTTT.

The sample holds many counts of this clonotype. The gene calls are TRBV2 and TRBJ2-1; either TRBD1 or TRBD2 may supply D (6 bases each). CDR1 and CDR2 from the germline V gene are SNHLY and FYNNEI. CDR3 length: 12 residues. The V gene lost 8 bases and the J gene lost 5 bases, with 10 bases spanning the gap. The DNA for the CDR3 is TGTGCCAGCGGGGGGCTTCACAATGAGCAGTTCTTC. It translates to CASGGLHNEQFF.

This clonotype was seen at least ten times. This chain connects TRBV12-3 or TRBV12-4 to TRBJ2-7; D is unresolved. This CDR3 is built from 12 residues. Trimming stripped 5 bases from V and 6 bases from J, with 11 bases between. This CDR3 reads CASSPGLPEQYF. CDR3 coding DNA: TGTGCCAGCAGTCCTGGGCTTCCCGAGCAGTACTTC.

The table lists this clonotype with a count of one. The chain carries TRBV10-3 and TRBJ1-2; TRBD1 might be the D (6 bases). Germline V gene lookup returns CDR1 ENHRY and CDR2 SYGVKD. The CDR3 consists of 15 residues. V was cut by 3 bases and J by 3 bases, with 14 bases left in between. As DNA, the CDR3 is TGTGCCATCAGTGATCTAGCAGGGGAGGACTATGGCTACACCTTC. Amino acid sequence: CAISDLAGEDYGYTF.

The chain uses TRBV3-1 and TRBJ1-2; D is undetermined. This CDR3 has 18 residues. Germline V lookup: CDR1 LGHDT, CDR2 YNNKEL (reference sequence). The germline V and J ends were trimmed by 1 base and 4 bases, with 22 bases remaining between them. The CDR3 region is CASSQGVVSAAYFYGYTF. The DNA for the CDR3 is TGTGCCAGCAGCCAAGGGGTGGTCAGTGCCGCTTATTTCTATGGCTACACCTTC.

The chain uses TRBV20-1 and TRBJ1-5; D possibly corresponds to TRBD1 (6 bases). The CDR3 spans 16 residues. Germline lookup yields CDR1 DFQATT and CDR2 SNEGSKA (reference sequence). Deletions cut 3 bases from V and 2 bases from J, with 17 bases between. The CDR3 DNA follows: TGCAGTGCTAGTGGATTAGGGGGAGTTGGCAATCAGCCCCAGCATTTT. It specifies CSASGLGGVGNQPQHF.

This clonotype was seen many times. DNA of the CDR3: TGTGCCAGCAGTGATAATCGGGGAGGATGGGAGCAGTACTTC. Translating it yields CASSDNRGGWEQYF. The chain recombines TRBV6-1 with TRBJ2-7; D possibly corresponds to TRBD2 (6 bases). The CDR3 runs 14 residues. V lost 3 bases, J lost 7 bases, and 16 bases lay in between. Germline CDR1 and CDR2: MNHNS and SASEGT.

V and J are TRBV5-4 and TRBJ2-7; D remains unclear. From germline, CDR1 is SGHNT and CDR2 YYREEE (reference sequence). V gave up 5 bases and J gave up 2 bases, with 17 bases separating them. The CDR3 is made up of 15 amino acids. CDR3: CASSMSGAETYEQYF. As DNA, the CDR3 is TGTGCCAGCAGTATGTCAGGTGCGGAGACCTACGAGCAGTACTTC.

The V call is TRBV20-1, the J call TRBJ1-1, with D uncertain. Germline CDR1 and CDR2: DFQATT and SNEGSKA (reference sequence). CDR3 length: 15 residues. Trimming removed 3 bases at V and 1 base at J, with 15 bases between. CDR3 sequence reads: CSASGLGLENTEAFF. In nucleotides, the CDR3 is TGCAGTGCTAGTGGGCTTGGGCTTGAGAACACTGAAGCTTTCTTT.

This clonotype occurred a few times. The chain employs TRBV3-1 and TRBJ2-5, with 8 bases matching TRBD2. CDR3 size: 14 residues. Trimming cost V 0 bases and J 4 bases; bases outside gene matches: 1. The germline V gene has CDR1 LGHDT and CDR2 YNNKEL (reference sequence). The CDR3 DNA is TGTGCCAGCAGCCAAGACACTAGCGGAGAGACCCAGTACTTC. Encoded protein: CASSQDTSGETQYF.

This chain links TRBV5-1 with TRBJ1-1, with D possibly TRBD1 on 5 matching bases. Germline loops: CDR1 SGHRS, CDR2 YFSETQ. Trimming stripped 4 bases from V and 5 bases from J, with 24 bases between. CDR3 length: 17 residues. The CDR3 DNA follows: TGCGCCAGCAGCGATTGGTACAGGAAAGGCTCTGGTACTGAAGCTTTCTTT. Translation gives CASSDWYRKGSGTEAFF. The full variable domain, with the rest looked up from reference TRBV5-1 and TRBJ1-1, is KAGVTQTPRYLIKTRGQQVTLSCSPISGHRSVSWYQQTPGQGLQFLFEYFSETQRNKGNFPGRFSGRQFSNSRSEMNVSTLELGDSALYLCASSDWYRKGSGTEAFFGQGTRLTVV.

The chain links TRBV4-1 to TRBJ2-3, with TRBD1 as a possible D gene (6 bases). V was shortened by 0 bases and J by 6 bases, with 19 bases between the two germline ends. The CDR3 loop spans 17 amino acids. CDR1 and CDR2 (germline): MGHRA, YSYEKL. CDR3 nucleotide sequence: TGCGCCAGCAGCCAAGAGGGGGCTAGACCCGCGTATGATACGCAGTATTTT. Translating gives CASSQEGARPAYDTQYF.

In its sample, this clonotype was seen many times. The chain carries TRBV2 and TRBJ1-1; unclear D gene. Trimming pared 6 bases from V and 1 base from J, leaving 9 bases between. The V gene's germline CDR1 is SNHLY and CDR2 FYNNEI. The length of the CDR3 is 13 residues. The CDR3 is CASRRESNTEAFF. In DNA, the CDR3 is TGTGCCAGCAGGAGGGAATCGAACACTGAAGCTTTCTTT.

The rearrangement uses TRBV9 and TRBJ1-5, with D tentatively TRBD1 (6 bases). Germline-derived CDR1 and CDR2 are SGDLS and YYNGEE. This CDR3 contains 15 residues. V shed 3 bases and J shed 4 bases, with 14 bases lying between them. The CDR3 sequence is CASSESGGPNQPQHF. The CDR3 nucleotides read TGTGCCAGCAGCGAGAGCGGGGGCCCTAATCAGCCCCAGCATTTT. Based on the CDR3 plus reference TRBV9 and TRBJ1-5, the full variable domain is DSGVTQTPKHLITATGQRVTLRCSPRSGDLSVYWYQQSLDQGLQFLIQYYNGEERAKGNILERFSAQQFPDLHSELNLSSLELGDSALYFCASSESGGPNQPQHFGDGTRLSIL.

This clonotype was seen ten or more times. V is TRBV20-1 and J is TRBJ2-3; 7 bases fit TRBD2. J was trimmed by 4 bases and V by 1 base; bases with no gene match: 14. This CDR3 is 17 amino acids long. Looked up from germline, CDR1 is DFQATT and CDR2 is SNEGSKA (reference sequence). Here the CDR3 DNA reads TGCAGTGCTAGAGTTCGGTCAGGACTAGACAGATCAGATACGCAGTATTTT. This codes for CSARVRSGLDRSDTQYF.

This clonotype appeared many times. This sequence joins TRBV3-1 and TRBJ2-7; the D is unclear. The CDR3 consists of 13 residues. V was cut by 0 bases and J by 4 bases, with 7 bases left in between. In germline, CDR1 is LGHDT, CDR2 YNNKEL (reference sequence). In DNA form, the CDR3 reads TGTGCCAGCAGCCAAGATCCCGGATACGAGCAGTACTTC. Amino acid sequence: CASSQDPGYEQYF.

The chain is built from TRBV5-4 and TRBJ2-1; TRBD2 matches at 9 bases. Per germline, CDR1 SGHNT and CDR2 YYREEE (reference sequence). The CDR3 spans 14 residues. Germline trimming cut 4 bases from V and 6 bases from J; bases unmatched to any gene: 5. Here the CDR3 DNA reads TGTGCCAGCAGCCGGACTAGCGTTTCCAATGAGCAGTTCTTC. Protein product: CASSRTSVSNEQFF.

The chain's CDR3 is CASRVFGDTQYF. DNA of the CDR3: TGCGCCAGCAGGGTTTTTGGAGATACGCAGTATTTT. V is TRBV5-1 and J is TRBJ2-3; D uncertain. The CDR3 spans 12 residues. V was pared by 5 bases and J by 5 bases, with 9 bases between. Germline-derived CDR1 and CDR2 are SGHRS and YFSETQ.

This clonotype was seen repeatedly, ten times or more. V and J are TRBV5-6 and TRBJ2-5, with 8 positions matching TRBD2. The V and J ends lost 0 bases and 4 bases, in that order; junction bases with no gene match: 5. CDR3 length: 15 residues. The germline V gene encodes CDR1 SGHDT and CDR2 YYEEEE. The CDR3 region has the DNA TGTGCCAGCAGCTTGGAGGAGCGGGGGCGAGAGACCCAGTACTTC. Encoded protein: CASSLEERGRETQYF.

This clonotype occurred many times. The rearrangement links TRBV28 to TRBJ2-5; D is ambiguous. The CDR3 runs 12 residues. V gave up 10 bases and J gave up 1 base, with 10 bases separating them. Germline assignment: CDR1 MDHEN and CDR2 SYDVKM. CDR3 nucleotide sequence: TGTGCCAACCTTCCAGTCCAAGAGACCCAGTACTTC. Its translation is CANLPVQETQYF.

This clonotype has at least ten counts. The chain employs TRBV2 and TRBJ1-4; no definite D call. Trimming stripped 2 bases from V and 5 bases from J, with 6 bases between. This CDR3 spans 13 amino acids. Germline V gene lookup returns CDR1 SNHLY and CDR2 FYNNEI. The CDR3, as DNA: TGTGCCAGCAGTGAAAGGCGAAATGAAAAACTGTTTTTT. Translation: CASSERRNEKLFF.

This chain connects TRBV2 to TRBJ1-1; a possible D gene is TRBD1 (6 bases). The CDR3 contains 15 residues. The V end was cut by 6 bases, the J end by 7 bases, with 21 bases between. Germline loops: CDR1 SNHLY, CDR2 FYNNEI. CDR3 bases: TGTGCCAGCAGAGGACTCCGGGACAAGGATTTTGAAGCTTTCTTT. Its translation is CASRGLRDKDFEAFF. The full variable domain, rest sourced from reference TRBV2 and TRBJ1-1, is EPEVTQTPSHQVTQMGQEVILRCVPISNHLYFYWYRQILGQKVEFLVSFYNNEISEKSEIFDDQFSVERPDGSNFTLKIRSTKLEDSAMYFCASRGLRDKDFEAFFGQGTRLTVV.

This clonotype was seen at least ten times. The J gene is TRBJ2-7, the V gene TRBV28; D might be TRBD2 (6 bases). Trimming removed 4 bases from V and 5 bases from J, with 15 bases in between. The germline V gene encodes CDR1 MDHEN and CDR2 SYDVKM. CDR3 length equals 14 residues. This CDR3 is CASSSPGTRDEQYF. DNA for the CDR3: TGTGCCAGCAGTTCCCCCGGGACTCGGGACGAGCAGTACTTC. The full variable domain, with the rest looked up from reference TRBV28 and TRBJ2-7, is DVKVTQSSRYLVKRTGEKVFLECVQDMDHENMFWYRQDPGLGLRLIYFSYDVKMKEKGDIPEGYSVSREKKERFSLILESASTNQTSMYLCASSSPGTRDEQYFGPGTRLTVT.

This clonotype was counted ten times or more. The V call is TRBV12-5, the J call TRBJ1-2; D is undetermined. The CDR3 loop spans 16 amino acids. The V gene lost 6 bases and the J gene lost 2 bases, with 19 bases spanning the gap. CDR1 LGHNT and CDR2 FRNRAP come from the germline V gene. CDR3 region: CASGLEGFGVNYGYTF. The CDR3 region has the DNA TGTGCTAGTGGACTAGAAGGGTTTGGGGTAAACTATGGCTACACCTTC. Complete variable domain (other parts from reference TRBV12-5 and TRBJ1-2): DARVTQTPRHKVTEMGQEVTMRCQPILGHNTVFWYRQTMMQGLELLAYFRNRAPLDDSGMPKDRFSAEMPDATLATLKIQPSEPRDSAVYFCASGLEGFGVNYGYTFGSGTRLTVV.

This clonotype was counted ten times or more. The V and J genes are TRBV12-3 or TRBV12-4 and TRBJ2-3, with D unresolved. CDR3 length: 14 amino acids. V lost 1 base, J lost 4 bases, and 9 bases lay in between. CDR3 protein: CASSLGVRSDTQYF. Here the CDR3 DNA reads TGTGCCAGCAGTTTAGGAGTTAGGTCAGATACGCAGTATTTT.

This clonotype was seen more than once but under ten times. The V call is TRBV7-9, the J call TRBJ2-1; a weak D match, TRBD1 (6 bases). Germline assignment: CDR1 SEHNR and CDR2 FQNEAQ (reference sequence). V lost 3 bases and J lost 8, with 11 bases in between. CDR3 length: 13 amino acids. CDR3 coding DNA: TGTGCCAGCAGCTTCCAAACAGGGCATGAGCAGTTCTTC. Translated: CASSFQTGHEQFF.

The table lists this clonotype with many counts. This chain uses TRBV10-3 with TRBJ1-1; tentatively, D is TRBD1 (5 bases). Trimming stripped 7 bases from V and 2 bases from J, with 11 bases between. Germline V gene lookup returns CDR1 ENHRY and CDR2 SYGVKD. This CDR3 contains 13 residues. CDR3 in DNA: TGTGCCATCAACGGCGGGGCAAACACTGAAGCTTTCTTT. Protein sequence: CAINGGANTEAFF.

This clonotype has ten or more counts. The chain uses TRBV4-1 and TRBJ2-5; maybe TRBD1 (5 bases). Per germline, CDR1 MGHRA and CDR2 YSYEKL. V shed 1 base and J shed 3 bases, with 9 bases lying between them. CDR3 length equals 14 residues. The CDR3, as DNA: TGCGCCAGCAGCCAAGTTGTCAGGGAAGAGACCCAGTACTTC. Protein product: CASSQVVREETQYF.

The chain combines TRBV20-1 with TRBJ2-7, with D perhaps TRBD1 (5 bases). V shed 3 bases and J shed 2 bases, with 14 bases lying between them. CDR3 length equals 14 residues. The V gene's germline CDR1 is DFQATT and CDR2 SNEGSKA (reference sequence). CDR3 in amino acids: CSARGRQSTYEQYF. The CDR3 DNA sequence: TGCAGTGCTAGGGGGCGGCAGTCAACCTACGAGCAGTACTTC.

This sequence joins TRBV24-1 and TRBJ2-2; tentative D call: TRBD2 (5 bases). The CDR3 has 13 residues. Germline V gene data show CDR1 as KGHDR and CDR2 as SFDVKD. With 7 bases removed from V and 1 base from J, the gap between germline ends came to 6 bases. The CDR3 nucleotides are TGTGCCACCAGGGACTTGAACACCGGGGAGCTGTTTTTT. Translating gives CATRDLNTGELFF.